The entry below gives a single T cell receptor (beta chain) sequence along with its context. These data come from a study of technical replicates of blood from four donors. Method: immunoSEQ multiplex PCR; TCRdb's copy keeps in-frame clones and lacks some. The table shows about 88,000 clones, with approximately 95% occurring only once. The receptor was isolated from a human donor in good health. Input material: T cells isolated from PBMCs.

The CDR3 coding sequence is TGTGCCAGCAGTTACTCGAATTGGCAGGGGTTCGACGAGCAGTACTTC. It yields the protein CASSYSNWQGFDEQYF. J is TRBJ2-7 and V is TRBV6-5; TRBD1 is a possible D gene (6 bases). CDR3 size: 16 residues. Germline CDR1 MNHEY, CDR2 SVGAGI. V was trimmed by 0 bases and J by 5 bases, leaving 17 bases between them.